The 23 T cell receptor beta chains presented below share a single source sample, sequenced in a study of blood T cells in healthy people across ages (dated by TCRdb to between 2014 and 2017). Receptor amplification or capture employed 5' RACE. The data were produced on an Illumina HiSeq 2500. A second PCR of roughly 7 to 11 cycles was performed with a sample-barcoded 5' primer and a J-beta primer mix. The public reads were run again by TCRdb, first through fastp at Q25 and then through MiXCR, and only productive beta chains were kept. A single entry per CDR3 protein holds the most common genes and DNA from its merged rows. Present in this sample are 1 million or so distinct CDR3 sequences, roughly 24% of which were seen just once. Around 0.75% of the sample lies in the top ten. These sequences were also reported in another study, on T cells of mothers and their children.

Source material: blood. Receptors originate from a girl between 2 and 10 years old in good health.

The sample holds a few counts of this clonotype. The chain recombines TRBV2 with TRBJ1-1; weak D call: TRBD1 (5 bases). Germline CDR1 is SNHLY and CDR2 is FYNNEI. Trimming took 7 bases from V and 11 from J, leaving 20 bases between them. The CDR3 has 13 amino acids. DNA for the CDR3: TGTGCCAGCACCGGGACTCTCTACCGGAGGGCTTTCTTT. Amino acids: CASTGTLYRRAFF.

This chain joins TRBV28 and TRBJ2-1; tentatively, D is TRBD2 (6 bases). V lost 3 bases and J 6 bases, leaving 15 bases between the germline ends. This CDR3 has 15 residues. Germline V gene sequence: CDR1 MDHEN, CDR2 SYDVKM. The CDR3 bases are TGTGCCAGCAGTTTTGAGGGAGGACTCTTCAATGAGCAGTTCTTC. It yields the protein CASSFEGGLFNEQFF.

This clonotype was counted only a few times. CDR3 sequence reads: CSAPLETAEGQFF. Here the CDR3 DNA reads TGCAGTGCCCCTTTAGAGACAGCAGAAGGGCAGTTCTTC. The J gene is TRBJ2-1, the V gene TRBV20-1, with a tentative D call TRBD1 (5 bases). Germline CDR1 reads DFQATT; CDR2 reads SNEGSKA (reference sequence). Trimming took off 6 bases at V and 12 bases at J, with 21 bases between the two ends. The CDR3 extends over 13 amino acids.

The CDR3 DNA reads TGTGCCAGCAGTTACGGTAGTACAGAAGGCTACACCTTC. Its translation: CASSYGSTEGYTF. The rearrangement uses TRBV6-5 and TRBJ1-2; D ambiguous. The CDR3 sequence is 13 residues long. Trimming removed 2 bases from V and 8 bases from J, with 12 bases in between. Looked up from germline, CDR1 is MNHEY and CDR2 is SVGAGI.

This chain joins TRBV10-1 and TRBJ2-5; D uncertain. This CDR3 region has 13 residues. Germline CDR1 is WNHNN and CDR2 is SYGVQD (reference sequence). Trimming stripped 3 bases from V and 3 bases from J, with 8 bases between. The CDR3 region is CASSDYRKETQYF. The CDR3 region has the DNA TGCGCCAGCAGTGATTACAGAAAAGAGACCCAGTACTTC.

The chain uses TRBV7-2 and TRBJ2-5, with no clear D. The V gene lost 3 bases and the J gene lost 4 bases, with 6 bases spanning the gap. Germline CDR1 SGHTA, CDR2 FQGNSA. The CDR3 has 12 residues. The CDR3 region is CASSLNLETQYF. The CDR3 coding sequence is TGTGCCAGCAGCTTGAACCTAGAGACCCAGTACTTC.

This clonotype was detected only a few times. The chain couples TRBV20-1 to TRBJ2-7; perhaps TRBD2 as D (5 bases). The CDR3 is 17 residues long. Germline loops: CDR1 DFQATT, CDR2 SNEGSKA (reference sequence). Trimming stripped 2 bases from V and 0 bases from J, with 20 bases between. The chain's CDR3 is CSARSVVDGGFSYEQYF. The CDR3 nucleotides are TGCAGTGCTAGATCCGTCGTGGACGGAGGCTTCTCCTACGAGCAGTACTTC.

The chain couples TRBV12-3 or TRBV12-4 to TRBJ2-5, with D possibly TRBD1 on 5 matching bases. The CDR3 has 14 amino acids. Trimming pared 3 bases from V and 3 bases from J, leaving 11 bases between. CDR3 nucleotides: TGTGCCAGCAGTTTTTTAGGGGTGGAAGAGACCCAGTACTTC. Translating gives CASSFLGVEETQYF.

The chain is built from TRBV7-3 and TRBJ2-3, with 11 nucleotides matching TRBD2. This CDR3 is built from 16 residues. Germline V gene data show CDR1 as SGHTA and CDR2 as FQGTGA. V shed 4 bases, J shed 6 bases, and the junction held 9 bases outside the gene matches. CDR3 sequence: CASSSISSGGRDTQYF. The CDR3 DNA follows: TGTGCCAGCAGCTCCATCTCTAGCGGGGGGAGGGATACGCAGTATTTT.

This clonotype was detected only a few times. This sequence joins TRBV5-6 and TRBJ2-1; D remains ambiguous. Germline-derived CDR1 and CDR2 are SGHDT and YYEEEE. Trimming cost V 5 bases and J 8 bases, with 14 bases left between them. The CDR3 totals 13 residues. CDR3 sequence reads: CASRNVAGDEQFF. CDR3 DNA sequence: TGTGCCAGCAGAAATGTCGCTGGGGATGAGCAGTTCTTC.

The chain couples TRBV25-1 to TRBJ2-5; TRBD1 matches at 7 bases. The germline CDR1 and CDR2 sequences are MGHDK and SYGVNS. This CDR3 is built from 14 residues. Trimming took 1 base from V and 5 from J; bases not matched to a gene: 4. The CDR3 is CASSESGRGETQYF. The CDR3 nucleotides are TGTGCCAGCAGTGAATCTGGCAGGGGGGAGACCCAGTACTTC. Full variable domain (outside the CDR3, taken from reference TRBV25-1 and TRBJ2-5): EADIYQTPRYLVIGTGKKITLECSQTMGHDKMYWYQQDPGMELHLIHYSYGVNSTEKGDLSSESTVSRIRTEHFPLTLESARPSHTSQYLCASSESGRGETQYFGPGTRLLVL.

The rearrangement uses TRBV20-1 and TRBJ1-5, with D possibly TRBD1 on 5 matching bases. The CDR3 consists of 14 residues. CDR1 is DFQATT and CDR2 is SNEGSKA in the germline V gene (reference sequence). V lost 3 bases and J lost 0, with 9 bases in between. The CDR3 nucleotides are TGCAGTGCTAGGGGGGGGAATAGCAATCAGCCCCAGCATTTT. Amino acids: CSARGGNSNQPQHF.

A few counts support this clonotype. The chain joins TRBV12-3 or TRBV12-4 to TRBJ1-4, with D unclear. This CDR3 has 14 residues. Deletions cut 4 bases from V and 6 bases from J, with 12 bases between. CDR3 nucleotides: TGTGCCAGCAGTTCAAGAGGGTTAGATGAAAAACTGTTTTTT. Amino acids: CASSSRGLDEKLFF.

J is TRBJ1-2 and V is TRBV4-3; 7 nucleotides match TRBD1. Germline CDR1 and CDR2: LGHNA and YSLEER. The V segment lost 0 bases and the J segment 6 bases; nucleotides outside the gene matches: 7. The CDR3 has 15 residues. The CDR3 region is CASSQEGGSYDGYTF. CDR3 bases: TGCGCCAGCAGCCAAGAAGGGGGCAGTTATGATGGCTACACCTTC.

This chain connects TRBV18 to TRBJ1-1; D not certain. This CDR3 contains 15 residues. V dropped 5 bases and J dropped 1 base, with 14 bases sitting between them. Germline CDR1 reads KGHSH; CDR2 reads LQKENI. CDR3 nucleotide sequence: TGTGCCAGCTCAGAACACCCCATTGGGAACACTGAAGCTTTCTTT. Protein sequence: CASSEHPIGNTEAFF.

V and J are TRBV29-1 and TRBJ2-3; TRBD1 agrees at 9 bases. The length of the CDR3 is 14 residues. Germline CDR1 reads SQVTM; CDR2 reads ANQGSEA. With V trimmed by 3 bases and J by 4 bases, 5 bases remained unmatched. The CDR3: CSVEGQGSSDTQYF. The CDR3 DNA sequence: TGCAGCGTTGAGGGACAGGGATCATCAGATACGCAGTATTTT.

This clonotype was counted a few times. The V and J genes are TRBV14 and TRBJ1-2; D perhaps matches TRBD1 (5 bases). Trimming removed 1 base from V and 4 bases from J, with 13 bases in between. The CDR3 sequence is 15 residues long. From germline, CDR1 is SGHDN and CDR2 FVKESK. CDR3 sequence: CASSQGVTGGYGYTF. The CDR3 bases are TGTGCCAGCAGCCAAGGGGTGACCGGGGGCTATGGCTACACCTTC.

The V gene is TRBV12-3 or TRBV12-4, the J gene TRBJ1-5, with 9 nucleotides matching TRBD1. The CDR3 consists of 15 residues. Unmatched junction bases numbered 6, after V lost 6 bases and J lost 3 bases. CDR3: CASSLTGGDNQPQHF. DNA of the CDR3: TGTGCCAGCAGCCTTACAGGGGGCGACAATCAGCCCCAGCATTTT.

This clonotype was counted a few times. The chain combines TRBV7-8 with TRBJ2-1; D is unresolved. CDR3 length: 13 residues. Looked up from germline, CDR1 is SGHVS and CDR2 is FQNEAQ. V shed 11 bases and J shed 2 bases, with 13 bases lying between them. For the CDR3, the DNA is TGTGCCGCCTTTGGCGGCCCCTACAATGAGCAGTTCTTC. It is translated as CAAFGGPYNEQFF.

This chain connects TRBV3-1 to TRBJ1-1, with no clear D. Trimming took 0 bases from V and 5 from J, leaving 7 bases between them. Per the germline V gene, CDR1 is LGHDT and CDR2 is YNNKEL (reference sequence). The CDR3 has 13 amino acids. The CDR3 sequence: CASSQERRTEAFF. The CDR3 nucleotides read TGTGCCAGCAGCCAAGAACGGAGGACTGAAGCTTTCTTT.

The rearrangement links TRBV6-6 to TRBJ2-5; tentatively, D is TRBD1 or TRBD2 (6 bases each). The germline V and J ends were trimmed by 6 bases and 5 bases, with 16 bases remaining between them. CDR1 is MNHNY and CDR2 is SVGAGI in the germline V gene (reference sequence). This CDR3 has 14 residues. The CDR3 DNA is TGTGCCAGCAGGAAGGGGGGTCAGGGGGAGACCCAGTACTTC. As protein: CASRKGGQGETQYF.

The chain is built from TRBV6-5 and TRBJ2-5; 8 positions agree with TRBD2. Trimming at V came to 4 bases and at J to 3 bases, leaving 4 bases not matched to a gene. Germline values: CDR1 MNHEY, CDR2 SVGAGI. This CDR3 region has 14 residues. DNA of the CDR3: TGTGCCAGCAGTTCGACTAGCGCCAAAGAGACCCAGTACTTC. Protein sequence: CASSSTSAKETQYF.

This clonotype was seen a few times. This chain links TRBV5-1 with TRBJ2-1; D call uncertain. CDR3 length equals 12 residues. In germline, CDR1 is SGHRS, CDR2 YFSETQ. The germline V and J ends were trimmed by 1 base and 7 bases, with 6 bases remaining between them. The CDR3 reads CASSLQANEQFF. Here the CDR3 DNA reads TGCGCCAGCAGCTTGCAGGCTAATGAGCAGTTCTTC.